This T cell receptor (beta chain) was profiled in a study of blood T cell repertoires in COVID-19. At the level of the study: PBMCs, B-cell-depleted T cells, or T cells provided the cDNA or gDNA that made up the material.

TCRdb keeps only in-frame clones here, not all; method: immunoSEQ multiplex PCR. The sample shows some 180,000 clones, about nine tenths of them seen only once. Trimming removed 6 bases from V and 6 bases from J; junction bases left unmatched: 11. This CDR3 has 15 amino acids. In germline, CDR1 is SNHLY, CDR2 FYNNEI. Sequences were obtained from peripheral blood. V usage is TRBV2 and J usage is TRBJ2-4; 7 bases fit TRBD2. This TCR came from a man in his forties with acute or convalescent COVID-19. CDR3 sequence reads: CASRGRRASGNIQYF. In DNA form, the CDR3 reads TGTGCCAGCAGGGGCCGTAGGGCTAGCGGAAACATTCAGTACTTC.